The clone carrying this TCR beta chain came up once. The antigen is not known. Once obtained from cultured CD4+ T cells, the DNA was sequenced using the Oncomine TCR Beta short-read assay. TCRdb reprocessed the PCR reads with MiXCR, giving one entry per CDR3 protein. The sample includes some 9,700 distinct CDR3 sequences, less than 70% seen only once; the top ten take under 25%. The entry originates in a study of vaccination and CD4 T cells after COVID-19. V lost 6 bases and J 1 base, leaving 15 bases between the germline ends. This CDR3 comprises 15 residues. Treatment of the sample: roughly nine-day PBMC culture with coronavirus spike peptide pools or control peptides (ViraFEST assay). Pre-COVID-19 pandemic sampling (2011-2018) yielded the unexposed donor's CD4+ T cells. The authors replaced half the medium with fresh IL-2 medium on days 3 and 7.

Source material: CD4+ T cells from blood, cultured in vitro. The source of this sequence is a human donor in good health. The V gene is TRBV12-3 or TRBV12-4, the J gene TRBJ2-5; TRBD1 is a possible D gene (6 bases). The CDR3 region is CASSPADRIQETQYF. The CDR3 DNA follows: TGTGCCAGCAGCCCAGCCGACAGGATCCAAGAGACCCAGTACTTC.